Shown below are 20 T cell receptor beta chains from a single sample sequenced in a study of T-cell reconstitution after alpha-beta-depleted transplantation in children (dated by TCRdb to about 2016). The library was built by means of PCR. TCRdb lists the instrument as Illumina HiSeq 2500. TCR library preparation used molecular barcoding, with unique molecular identifiers applied to normalize quantification of the TCRbeta repertoire. Using fastp trimming at Q25 and MiXCR clonotype assembly, TCRdb reanalyzed the public sequencing data and kept in-frame beta chains. Rows with a matching CDR3 protein are joined into one entry that keeps the most common DNA and genes. In all, the sample holds approximately 200,000 distinct CDR3 sequences, and about 14% of those were seen once. The top ten constitute less than 15% of the sample. The sequencing here drew on PBMCs from the stem cell graft donor, taken from the stem cell graft. These receptors all come from a human donor who donated a stem cell graft to a child with acute lymphoblastic leukemia.

This clonotype was seen many times. The chain is built from TRBV7-9 and TRBJ2-3; D not resolved. CDR3 length: 15 amino acids. V was cut by 0 bases and J by 1 base, with 8 bases left in between. CDR1 SEHNR and CDR2 FQNEAQ come from the germline V gene (reference sequence). The CDR3 protein is CASSLAKIGTDTQYF. The CDR3 DNA is TGTGCCAGCAGCTTAGCCAAAATAGGCACAGATACGCAGTATTTT.

This clonotype showed up many times. The chain combines TRBV24-1 with TRBJ2-3; D remains ambiguous. CDR3 length: 16 amino acids. V was shortened by 4 bases and J by 0 bases, with 13 bases between the two germline ends. The germline V gene encodes CDR1 KGHDR and CDR2 SFDVKD. Here the CDR3 reads CATSDPGETSTDTQYF. The CDR3 DNA reads TGTGCCACCAGTGACCCGGGCGAAACTAGCACAGATACGCAGTATTTT.

This clonotype was recorded many times. The rearrangement joins TRBV7-9 to TRBJ1-4, with 7 bases aligning to TRBD1. Germline assignment: CDR1 SEHNR and CDR2 FQNEAQ (reference sequence). There are 14 residues in the CDR3. J was trimmed by 4 bases and V by 5 bases; bases with no gene match: 4. The CDR3 loop reads CASSPGQVNEKLFF. Here the CDR3 DNA reads TGTGCCAGCAGCCCTGGACAGGTTAATGAAAAACTGTTTTTT.

This clonotype was observed many times. The genes are TRBV7-2 and TRBJ2-1, with D unresolved. Per the germline V gene, CDR1 is SGHTA and CDR2 is FQGNSA. The V end was cut by 3 bases, the J end by 9 bases, with 9 bases between. The CDR3 length is 12 residues. CDR3 loop: CASSFLRTEQFF. In DNA form, the CDR3 reads TGTGCCAGCAGCTTCCTCCGGACTGAGCAGTTCTTC.

This clonotype was detected many times. The rearrangement joins TRBV5-5 to TRBJ2-1; 8 bases map to TRBD2. The CDR3 has 16 residues. Germline V gene data show CDR1 as SGHKS and CDR2 as YYEKEE (reference sequence). V shed 4 bases, J shed 4 bases, and the junction held 10 bases outside the gene matches. The CDR3 protein is CASSILSGSPYNEQFF. CDR3 nucleotide sequence: TGTGCCAGCAGCATCTTAAGCGGGAGCCCATACAATGAGCAGTTCTTC.

This clonotype was detected ten times or more. The DNA for the CDR3 is TGCAGTGCCAGATGGGGTCCCGGGGAGCTGTTTTTT. It is translated as CSARWGPGELFF. The gene calls are TRBV20-1 and TRBJ2-2; the D is unclear. The CDR3 is 12 amino acids. Germline-derived CDR1 and CDR2 are DFQATT and SNEGSKA (reference sequence). Trimming removed 6 bases from V and 6 bases from J, with 11 bases in between.

This clonotype was seen at least ten times. This chain joins TRBV28 and TRBJ2-7, with TRBD2 matching over 9 bases. The V and J ends lost 9 bases and 5 bases, in that order; junction bases with no gene match: 5. CDR1 MDHEN and CDR2 SYDVKM come from the germline V gene. The length of the CDR3 is 12 residues. The CDR3 nucleotides are TGTGCCAGTCATAGCGGGAGTAACGAGCAGTACTTC. Protein: CASHSGSNEQYF.

This clonotype was detected ten times or more. The chain couples TRBV5-1 to TRBJ2-3, with D uncertain. The CDR3 has 12 amino acids. The germline CDR1 and CDR2 sequences are SGHRS and YFSETQ. V was trimmed by 4 bases and J by 0 bases, leaving 3 bases between them. CDR3 in DNA: TGCGCCAGCAGCGCGAGCACAGATACGCAGTATTTT. Translated, it gives CASSASTDTQYF.

In this sample, this clonotype turned up a few times. This chain joins TRBV6-5 and TRBJ1-5; possibly TRBD1 for D (6 bases). V was trimmed by 0 bases and J by 5 bases, leaving 23 bases between them. This CDR3 spans 19 amino acids. The V gene's germline CDR1 is MNHEY and CDR2 SVGAGI. The CDR3: CASSYSGESQGPSDQPQHF. The DNA for the CDR3 is TGTGCCAGCAGTTACTCAGGGGAGTCACAGGGACCTTCGGATCAGCCCCAGCATTTT.

This clonotype was counted at least ten times. This chain links TRBV5-1 with TRBJ2-2; TRBD2 matches at 11 bases. Germline assignment: CDR1 SGHRS and CDR2 YFSETQ. V shed 6 bases, J shed 1 base, and the junction held 5 bases outside the gene matches. The CDR3 is 16 residues long. This CDR3 reads CASTPGLAVNTGELFF. The CDR3, as DNA: TGCGCCAGCACGCCGGGACTAGCGGTGAACACCGGGGAGCTGTTTTTT.

This clonotype came up many times. The chain recombines TRBV20-1 with TRBJ2-1; 10 nucleotides line up with TRBD1. The CDR3 runs 15 residues. After removal of 3 bases from V and 9 bases from J, the junction contained 11 bases not matched to a gene. Germline CDR1 DFQATT, CDR2 SNEGSKA (reference sequence). CDR3 sequence: CSASRGQGISVEQFF. The CDR3 DNA is TGCAGTGCTAGCAGGGGACAGGGGATTTCGGTTGAGCAGTTCTTC.

This clonotype has at least ten counts. The rearrangement uses TRBV19 and TRBJ1-1; D not certain. This CDR3 has 13 residues. Germline loops: CDR1 LNHDA, CDR2 SQIVND (reference sequence). V was pared by 4 bases and J by 7 bases, with 13 bases between. CDR3 DNA: TGTGCCAGTAGTACCACCAGAGGACTTGAAGCTTTCTTT. It translates to CASSTTRGLEAFF.

A remark on this clonotype: A read error is possible here, since a much larger clone lies one base away. This is likely a read error, given that the CDR3 carries no conserved phenylalanine or tryptophan at its end. The J gene is TRBJ2-5, the V gene TRBV6-1; D is perhaps TRBD1 or TRBD2 (5 bases each). Trimming cost V 3 bases and J 5 bases, with 16 bases left between them. Per the germline V gene, CDR1 is MNHNS and CDR2 is SASEGT. There are 15 residues in the CDR3. This CDR3 is CASSDRDAKRETQYY. CDR3 bases: TGTGCCAGCAGTGATAGGGACGCAAAAAGGGAGACCCAGTACTAC.

This clonotype was counted at least ten times. The chain carries TRBV5-6 and TRBJ2-7; 10 bases are shared with TRBD2. Per germline, CDR1 SGHDT and CDR2 YYEEEE. The CDR3 covers 14 residues. V was clipped by 3 bases and J by 4 bases; unmatched bases: 4. CDR3 DNA: TGTGCCAGCAGCTGGTGGACTAGCGGATACGAGCAGTACTTC. Translating it yields CASSWWTSGYEQYF.

The CDR3, as DNA: TGCGCCAGCAGCCGCATCACAGGAGGTCGGACTGAAGCTTTCTTT. Its protein product is CASSRITGGRTEAFF. This chain joins TRBV5-1 and TRBJ1-1, with D possibly TRBD1 on 5 matching bases. This CDR3 has 15 residues. CDR1 and CDR2 from the germline V gene are SGHRS and YFSETQ. Trimming shortened V by 4 bases and J by 5 bases, and 18 bases separated the two germline ends. The full variable domain, completed using reference TRBV5-1 and TRBJ1-1, is KAGVTQTPRYLIKTRGQQVTLSCSPISGHRSVSWYQQTPGQGLQFLFEYFSETQRNKGNFPGRFSGRQFSNSRSEMNVSTLELGDSALYLCASSRITGGRTEAFFGQGTRLTVV.

J is TRBJ2-1 and V is TRBV20-1, with TRBD2 matching 11 bases. Trimming removed 7 bases from V and 9 bases from J; junction bases left unmatched: 11. Germline CDR1 reads DFQATT; CDR2 reads SNEGSKA (reference sequence). The CDR3 sequence is 14 residues long. Here the CDR3 reads CSVSGSGRATEQFF. CDR3 bases: TGCAGTGTAAGTGGTAGCGGGAGGGCCACTGAGCAGTTCTTC.

This clonotype was observed at least ten times. The chain carries TRBV7-2 and TRBJ2-2; D is ambiguous. This CDR3 has 17 amino acids. V dropped 2 bases and J dropped 0 bases, with 13 bases sitting between them. Germline V lookup: CDR1 SGHTA, CDR2 FQGNSA. The CDR3 here is CASSLNAPPANTGELFF. The CDR3 DNA sequence: TGTGCCAGCAGCTTAAATGCTCCACCAGCGAACACCGGGGAGCTGTTTTTT.

In this sample, this clonotype turned up many times. The chain is built from TRBV5-1 and TRBJ2-5; 8 nucleotides align to TRBD2. The ends lost 4 bases at V and 3 bases at J; junction bases unmatched: 5. Germline loops: CDR1 SGHRS, CDR2 YFSETQ. The length of the CDR3 is 14 residues. The CDR3 region has the DNA TGCGCCAGCAGCCCCGGAGCGGGAGAAGAGACCCAGTACTTC. Its translation is CASSPGAGEETQYF.

This clonotype was detected many times. V and J are TRBV4-2 and TRBJ2-4; D remains unclear. This CDR3 contains 17 residues. Trimming removed 0 bases at V and 3 bases at J, with 15 bases between. Germline V CDR1 and CDR2: LGHNA, YNFKEQ. This CDR3 is CASSQEIIASGKNIQYF. In DNA form, the CDR3 reads TGTGCCAGCAGCCAAGAGATAATAGCTTCAGGCAAAAACATTCAGTACTTC.

This clonotype was seen many times. The V call is TRBV5-1, the J call TRBJ2-1; D is undetermined. The CDR3 has 13 residues. Trimming took 6 bases from V and 5 from J, leaving 12 bases between them. Per the germline V gene, CDR1 is SGHRS and CDR2 is YFSETQ. CDR3 amino acids: CASTRIGDNEQFF. CDR3 sequence (DNA): TGCGCCAGCACCCGTATTGGGGACAATGAGCAGTTCTTC.